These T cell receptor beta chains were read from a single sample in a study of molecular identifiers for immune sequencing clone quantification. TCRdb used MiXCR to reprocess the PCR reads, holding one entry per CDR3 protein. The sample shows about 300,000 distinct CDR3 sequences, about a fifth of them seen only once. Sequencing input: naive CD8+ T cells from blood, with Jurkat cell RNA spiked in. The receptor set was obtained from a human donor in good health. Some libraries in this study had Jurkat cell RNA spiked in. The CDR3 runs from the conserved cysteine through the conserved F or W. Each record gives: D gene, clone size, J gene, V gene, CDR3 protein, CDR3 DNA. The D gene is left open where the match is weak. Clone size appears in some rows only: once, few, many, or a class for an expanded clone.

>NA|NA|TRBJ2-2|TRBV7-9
CVISGTGELFF
TGTGTCATCTCAGGCACCGGGGAGCTGTTTTTT
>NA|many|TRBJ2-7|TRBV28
CASSPPAQSYEQYF
TGTGCCAGCAGTCCCCCTGCTCAGTCCTACGAGCAGTACTTC
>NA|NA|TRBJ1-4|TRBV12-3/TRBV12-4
CASSRKAGATNEKLFF
TGTGCCAGCAGTAGAAAAGCAGGGGCAACTAATGAAAAACTGTTTTTT
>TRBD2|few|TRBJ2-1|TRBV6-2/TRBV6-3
CASSYSRAGGSWEQFF
TGTGCCAGCAGTTACTCCCGCGCGGGGGGGAGCTGGGAGCAGTTCTTC
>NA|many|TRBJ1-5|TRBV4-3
CASSQVRTEPYQPQHF
TGCGCCAGCAGCCAAGTCCGGACGGAACCTTATCAGCCCCAGCATTTT
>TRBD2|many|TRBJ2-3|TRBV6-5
CASSYSTSGRDTQYF
TGTGCCAGCAGTTACTCGACAAGCGGGAGGGATACGCAGTATTTT
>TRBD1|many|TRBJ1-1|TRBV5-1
CASSWGQDLTEAFF
TGCGCCAGCAGCTGGGGACAGGACCTCACTGAAGCTTTCTTT
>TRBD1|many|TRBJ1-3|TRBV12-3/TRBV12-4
CASSTDRGTISGNTIYF
TGTGCCAGCAGTACAGACAGGGGAACTATCTCTGGAAACACCATATATTTT
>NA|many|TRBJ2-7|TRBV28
CASSSGNNYEQYF
TGTGCCAGCAGCTCCGGAAATAACTACGAGCAGTACTTC
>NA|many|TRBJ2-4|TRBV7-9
CASSPVRGAAKNIQYF
TGTGCCAGCAGCCCCGTGAGGGGCGCTGCCAAAAACATTCAGTACTTC
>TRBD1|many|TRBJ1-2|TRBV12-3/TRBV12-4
CASSPRTGYGYTF
TGTGCCAGCAGCCCTAGGACAGGGTATGGCTACACCTTC
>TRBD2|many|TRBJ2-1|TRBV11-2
CASSLSGGAVNEQFF
TGTGCCAGCAGCCTTAGCGGGGGGGCAGTCAATGAGCAGTTCTTC
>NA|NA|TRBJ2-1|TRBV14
CASSQDVAEAAKVYNEQFF
TGTGCCAGCAGCCAAGACGTAGCGGAGGCTGCCAAGGTGTACAATGAGCAGTTCTTC
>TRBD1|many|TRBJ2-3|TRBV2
CASLGTGQHSPDTQYF
TGTGCCAGCCTGGGGACAGGCCAACACTCCCCAGATACGCAGTATTTT
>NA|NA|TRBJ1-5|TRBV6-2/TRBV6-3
CASSYISGTNQPQHF
TGTGCCAGCAGTTACATCTCAGGGACTAATCAACCCCAGCATTTT
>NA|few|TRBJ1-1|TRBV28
CASTPTHRMNTEAFF
TGTGCCAGCACGCCAACGCACAGGATGAACACTGAAGCTTTCTTT
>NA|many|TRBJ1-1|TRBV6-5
CASSLYRVMNTEAFF
TGTGCCAGCAGTTTATACAGGGTCATGAACACTGAAGCTTTCTTT